This T cell receptor (beta chain) was recorded in a study of T-cell memory formation after mild COVID-19. TCRdb called the 5' RACE reads again in MiXCR, with one record for every CDR3 protein. The sample consists of about 560,000 distinct CDR3 sequences, around 16% of them appearing once. Germline V CDR1 and CDR2: MGHDK, SYGVNS. Trimming took 4 bases from V and 0 from J; bases not matched to a gene: 11. The CDR3 runs 17 residues. The sequence derives from an adult woman who had mild COVID-19 (a few samples of this study predate the infection). Cell type and time point are not known. J is TRBJ2-5 and V is TRBV25-1; 7 positions match TRBD2. Sequencing was done on a sample of PBMCs or a T cell subset sorted from them (not recorded which). For the CDR3, the DNA is TGTGCCAGCAGTGGTGGGAGGACTAGTTTTTACCAAGAGACCCAGTACTTC. It codes for CASSGGRTSFYQETQYF.